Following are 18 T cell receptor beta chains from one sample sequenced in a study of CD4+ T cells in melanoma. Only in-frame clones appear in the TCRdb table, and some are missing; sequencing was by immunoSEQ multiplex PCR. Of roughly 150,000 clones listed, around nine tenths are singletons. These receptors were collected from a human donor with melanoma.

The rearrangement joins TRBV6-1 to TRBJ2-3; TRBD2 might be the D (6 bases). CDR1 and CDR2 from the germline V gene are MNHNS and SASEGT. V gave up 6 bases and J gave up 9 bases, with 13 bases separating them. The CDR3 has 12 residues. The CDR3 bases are TGTGCCAGCAGGGACTATGGTACCACGCAGTATTTT. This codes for CASRDYGTTQYF.

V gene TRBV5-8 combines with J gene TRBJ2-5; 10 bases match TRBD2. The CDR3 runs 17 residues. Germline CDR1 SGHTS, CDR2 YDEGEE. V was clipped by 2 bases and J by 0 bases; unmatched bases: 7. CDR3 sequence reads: CASSLVRTSGDQETQYF. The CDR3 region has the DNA TGTGCCAGCAGCTTAGTCCGTACTAGCGGGGACCAAGAGACCCAGTACTTC. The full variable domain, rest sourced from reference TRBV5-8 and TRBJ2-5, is EAGVTQSPTHLIKTRGQQATLRCSPISGHTSVYWYQQALGLGLQFLLWYDEGEERNRGNFPPRFSGRQFPNYSSELNVNALELEDSALYLCASSLVRTSGDQETQYFGPGTRLLVL.

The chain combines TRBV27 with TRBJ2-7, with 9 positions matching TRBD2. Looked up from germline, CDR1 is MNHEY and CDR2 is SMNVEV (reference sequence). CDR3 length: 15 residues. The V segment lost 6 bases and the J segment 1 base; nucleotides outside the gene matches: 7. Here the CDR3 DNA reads TGTGCCAGCAGCCCTAGCGGGGCCAAATCCTACGAGCAGTACTTC. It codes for CASSPSGAKSYEQYF.

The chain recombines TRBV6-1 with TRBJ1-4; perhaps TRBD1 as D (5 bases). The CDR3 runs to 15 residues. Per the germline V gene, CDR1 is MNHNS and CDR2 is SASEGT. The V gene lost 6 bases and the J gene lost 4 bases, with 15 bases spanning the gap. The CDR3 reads CASRGSGGFNEKLFF. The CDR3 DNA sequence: TGTGCCAGCAGGGGGTCGGGGGGTTTTAATGAAAAACTGTTTTTT.

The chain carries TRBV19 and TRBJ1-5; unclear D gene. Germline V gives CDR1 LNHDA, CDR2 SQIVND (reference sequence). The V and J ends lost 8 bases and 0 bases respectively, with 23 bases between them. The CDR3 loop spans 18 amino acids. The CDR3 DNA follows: TGTGCCAGTGCCGGCGGGTTATCCATTCGCTATAGCAATCAGCCCCAGCATTTT. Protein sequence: CASAGGLSIRYSNQPQHF.

This CDR3 is CASSPRGAGGNEQFF. CDR3 nucleotides: TGTGCCAGCAGCCCTCGGGGGGCAGGGGGCAATGAGCAGTTCTTC. This rearrangement joins TRBV4-2 to TRBJ2-1; TRBD1 or TRBD2 may be the D gene (7 bases each). The CDR3 sequence is 15 residues long. Trimming left V 4 bases short and J 6 bases short, with 16 bases between. Germline V gene lookup returns CDR1 LGHNA and CDR2 YNFKEQ.

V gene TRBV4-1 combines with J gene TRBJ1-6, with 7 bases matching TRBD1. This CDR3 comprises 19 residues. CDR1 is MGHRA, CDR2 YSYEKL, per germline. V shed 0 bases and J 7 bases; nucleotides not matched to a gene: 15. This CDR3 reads CASSQETVSGTAGNSPLHF. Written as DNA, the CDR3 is TGCGCCAGCAGCCAAGAGACGGTGTCTGGGACAGCAGGAAATTCACCCCTCCACTTT.

The CDR3 region has the DNA TGTGCCAGTAGTACTCAGACAGGGGGTACCGGGGAGCTGTTTTTT. Protein product: CASSTQTGGTGELFF. The V call is TRBV19, the J call TRBJ2-2, with 9 bases lining up with TRBD1. The germline V gene has CDR1 LNHDA and CDR2 SQIVND (reference sequence). After removal of 4 bases from V and 5 bases from J, the junction contained 5 bases not matched to a gene. CDR3 size: 15 residues.

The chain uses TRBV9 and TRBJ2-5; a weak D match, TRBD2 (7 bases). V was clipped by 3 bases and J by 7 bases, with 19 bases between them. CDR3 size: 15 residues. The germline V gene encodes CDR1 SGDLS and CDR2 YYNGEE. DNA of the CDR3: TGTGCCAGCAGCGAAGGGGGGGGCCTGTTAGGGACCCAGTACTTC. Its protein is CASSEGGGLLGTQYF. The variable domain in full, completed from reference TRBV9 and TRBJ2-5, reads DSGVTQTPKHLITATGQRVTLRCSPRSGDLSVYWYQQSLDQGLQFLIQYYNGEERAKGNILERFSAQQFPDLHSELNLSSLELGDSALYFCASSEGGGLLGTQYFGPGTRLLVL.

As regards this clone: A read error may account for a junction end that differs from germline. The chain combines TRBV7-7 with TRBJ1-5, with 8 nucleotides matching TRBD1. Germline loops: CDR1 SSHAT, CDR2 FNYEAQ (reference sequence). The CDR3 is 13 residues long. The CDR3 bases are TGTGCTAGCAGTTCCACAGGGGGTCAGCCCCAGCATTTT. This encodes CASSSTGGQPQHF.

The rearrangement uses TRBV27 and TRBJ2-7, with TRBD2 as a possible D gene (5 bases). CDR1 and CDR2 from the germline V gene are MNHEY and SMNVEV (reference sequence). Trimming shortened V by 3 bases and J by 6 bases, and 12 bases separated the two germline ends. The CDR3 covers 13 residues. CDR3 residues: CASSFGSRGEQYF. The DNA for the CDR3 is TGTGCCAGCAGTTTTGGGTCCCGGGGCGAGCAGTACTTC.

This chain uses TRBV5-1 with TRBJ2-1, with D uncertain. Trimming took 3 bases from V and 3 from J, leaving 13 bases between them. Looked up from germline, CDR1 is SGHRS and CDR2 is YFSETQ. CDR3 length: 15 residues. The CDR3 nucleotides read TGCGCCAGCAGCTCGGCCGACGGATTCTACAATGAGCAGTTCTTC. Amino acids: CASSSADGFYNEQFF.

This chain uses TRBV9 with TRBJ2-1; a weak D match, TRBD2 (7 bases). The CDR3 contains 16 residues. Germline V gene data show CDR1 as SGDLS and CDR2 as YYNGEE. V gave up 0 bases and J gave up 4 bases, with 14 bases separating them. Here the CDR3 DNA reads TGTGCCAGCAGCGTAGCTGGTGGGGGGGCTTACAATGAGCAGTTCTTC. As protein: CASSVAGGGAYNEQFF.

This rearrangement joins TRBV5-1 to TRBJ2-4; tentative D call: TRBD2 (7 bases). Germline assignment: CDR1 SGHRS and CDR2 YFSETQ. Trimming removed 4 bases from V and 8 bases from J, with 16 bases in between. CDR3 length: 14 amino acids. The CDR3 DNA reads TGCGCCAGCAGCCCACAGGGCCGGGGGGACATTCAGTACTTC. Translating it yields CASSPQGRGDIQYF.

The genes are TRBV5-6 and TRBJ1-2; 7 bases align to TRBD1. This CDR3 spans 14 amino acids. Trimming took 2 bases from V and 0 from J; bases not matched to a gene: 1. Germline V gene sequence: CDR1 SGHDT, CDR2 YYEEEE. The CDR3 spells CASSLGQANYGYTF. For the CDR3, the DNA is TGTGCCAGCAGCTTAGGACAGGCTAACTATGGCTACACCTTC.

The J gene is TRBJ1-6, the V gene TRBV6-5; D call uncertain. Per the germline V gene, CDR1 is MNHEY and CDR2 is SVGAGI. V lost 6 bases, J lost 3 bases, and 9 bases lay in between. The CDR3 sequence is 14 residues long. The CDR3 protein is CASRTEIYNSPLHF. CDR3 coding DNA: TGTGCCAGCAGAACAGAGATCTATAATTCACCCCTCCACTTT.

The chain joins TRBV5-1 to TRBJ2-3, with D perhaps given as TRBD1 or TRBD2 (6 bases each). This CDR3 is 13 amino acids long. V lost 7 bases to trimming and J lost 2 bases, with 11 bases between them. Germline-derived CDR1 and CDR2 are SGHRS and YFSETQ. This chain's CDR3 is CASGGGNTDTQYF. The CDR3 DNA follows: TGCGCCAGCGGAGGGGGGAACACAGATACGCAGTATTTT.

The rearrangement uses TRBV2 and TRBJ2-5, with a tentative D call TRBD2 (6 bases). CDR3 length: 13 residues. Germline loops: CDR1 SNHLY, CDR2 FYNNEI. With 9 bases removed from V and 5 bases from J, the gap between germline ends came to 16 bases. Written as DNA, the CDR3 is TGTGCCAGTCGGCGCTCCGCGGGGGAGACCCAGTACTTC. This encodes CASRRSAGETQYF.